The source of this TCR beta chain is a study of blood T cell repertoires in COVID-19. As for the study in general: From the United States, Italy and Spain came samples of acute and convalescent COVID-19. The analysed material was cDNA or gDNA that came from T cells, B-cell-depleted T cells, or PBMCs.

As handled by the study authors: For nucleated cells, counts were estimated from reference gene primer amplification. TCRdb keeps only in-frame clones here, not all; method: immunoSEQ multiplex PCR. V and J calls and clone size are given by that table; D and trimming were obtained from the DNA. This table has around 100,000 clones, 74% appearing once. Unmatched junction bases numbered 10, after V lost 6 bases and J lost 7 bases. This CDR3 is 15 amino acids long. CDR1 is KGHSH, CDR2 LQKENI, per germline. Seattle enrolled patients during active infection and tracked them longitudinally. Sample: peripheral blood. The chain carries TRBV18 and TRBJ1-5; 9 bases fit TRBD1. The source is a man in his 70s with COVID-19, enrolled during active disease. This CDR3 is CASSEGQGSGQPQHF. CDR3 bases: TGTGCCAGCTCGGAGGGACAGGGTTCGGGACAGCCCCAGCATTTT.